The rows below give T cell receptor beta chains drawn from one sample of a study of blood T cell repertoires in COVID-19. Repertoires were generated with immunoSEQ multiplex PCR, while TCRdb's copy carries only in-frame clones and drops some. Here the sample spans fewer than 150,000 clones, around four fifths being singletons. Sequenced input: PBMCs or T cells enriched from blood (not recorded which). The receptors were sampled from a man younger than 45 who had recovered from COVID-19. Both conserved end residues are part of each CDR3. The order of the fields is J gene, V gene, clone size, CDR3 protein. Clone size is stated in some rows and not others, as once, few, many or a class when expanded.

j_call: TRBJ1-5; v_call: TRBV4-1; clone_size: -; cdr3_aa: CASSQESYSNQPQHF
j_call: TRBJ2-1; v_call: TRBV3-1/TRBV3-2; clone_size: -; cdr3_aa: CAVGQGGYEQFF
j_call: TRBJ1-6; v_call: TRBV27; clone_size: once; cdr3_aa: CASSSRQGGSPLHF
j_call: TRBJ1-2; v_call: TRBV5-5; clone_size: -; cdr3_aa: CASSNGVNYGYTF
j_call: TRBJ2-3; v_call: TRBV2; clone_size: -; cdr3_aa: CASSGGGSADTQYF
j_call: TRBJ2-2; v_call: TRBV18; clone_size: -; cdr3_aa: CASSPLRTGELFF
j_call: TRBJ2-4; v_call: TRBV5-3; clone_size: -; cdr3_aa: CARRLGLAKNIQYF
j_call: TRBJ2-3; v_call: TRBV19; clone_size: -; cdr3_aa: CASSISVASTDTQYF
j_call: TRBJ1-1; v_call: TRBV7-9; clone_size: -; cdr3_aa: CASKLTSGDGEAFF
j_call: TRBJ2-6; v_call: TRBV2; clone_size: -; cdr3_aa: CASKKVTGFSGANVLTF
j_call: TRBJ1-1; v_call: TRBV27; clone_size: -; cdr3_aa: CASSSIRTGGVGTEAFF
j_call: TRBJ2-1; v_call: TRBV19; clone_size: -; cdr3_aa: CASSPSGTGLRNEQFF
j_call: TRBJ2-7; v_call: TRBV7-2; clone_size: -; cdr3_aa: CASSLVVTNSYEQYF
j_call: TRBJ2-5; v_call: TRBV5-6; clone_size: -; cdr3_aa: CASSSQVGRPETQYF
j_call: TRBJ1-1; v_call: TRBV3-1/TRBV3-2; clone_size: -; cdr3_aa: CASRTGTGLFGEAFF
j_call: TRBJ2-5; v_call: TRBV15; clone_size: -; cdr3_aa: CATSRDPTGRETQYF
j_call: TRBJ1-1; v_call: TRBV29-1; clone_size: -; cdr3_aa: CSARRQNTEAFF
j_call: TRBJ2-7; v_call: TRBV5-1; clone_size: -; cdr3_aa: CASSLTGFKDEQYF
j_call: TRBJ1-2; v_call: TRBV18; clone_size: -; cdr3_aa: CASSPNAPRGTDYGYTF
j_call: TRBJ2-7; v_call: TRBV5-1; clone_size: -; cdr3_aa: CASSLARGVSYEQYF
j_call: TRBJ1-2; v_call: TRBV5-4; clone_size: -; cdr3_aa: CASSVPTGGNYGYTF
j_call: TRBJ2-5; v_call: TRBV12-3/TRBV12-4; clone_size: -; cdr3_aa: CASSLWEGETQYF
j_call: TRBJ2-5; v_call: TRBV5-4; clone_size: -; cdr3_aa: CASSPLPGQQETQYF
j_call: TRBJ1-1; v_call: TRBV6-5; clone_size: -; cdr3_aa: CASSYVQGGNTEAFF
j_call: TRBJ2-1; v_call: TRBV2; clone_size: -; cdr3_aa: CASSVRGGFDNEQFF